These 14 T cell receptor beta chains originate from one sample sequenced in a study of T-cell reconstitution after alpha-beta-depleted transplantation in children. Researchers prepared the TCRbeta library using unique molecular identifiers, the study reports. Via MiXCR, TCRdb re-called the PCR reads, giving one row per CDR3 protein. The sample carries roughly 300,000 distinct CDR3 sequences, around a tenth recorded once. Material: peripheral blood, obtained 180 days after TCRalphabeta/CD19-depleted stem cell transplant. Receptors were obtained from a male patient between 2 and 9 years old who had a stem cell transplant for chronic granulomatous disease, so the T cells may come from the graft donor.

There are a few counts of this clonotype. V and J are TRBV12-3 or TRBV12-4 and TRBJ2-1, with 12 bases fitting TRBD2. V dropped 7 bases and J dropped 3; count of bases not matched to a gene: 1. The CDR3 covers 14 residues. CDR3 loop: CASKLAGGYNEQFF. CDR3 coding DNA: TGTGCCAGCAAACTAGCGGGGGGCTACAATGAGCAGTTCTTC.

This clonotype was seen many times. The genes are TRBV19 and TRBJ2-1, with D unresolved. Trimming took off 7 bases at V and 4 bases at J, with 8 bases between the two ends. Germline loops: CDR1 LNHDA, CDR2 SQIVND (reference sequence). The CDR3 has 12 amino acids. The CDR3 spells CASKAGYNEQFF. The CDR3 region has the DNA TGTGCCAGTAAGGCCGGGTACAATGAGCAGTTCTTC.

CDR3 nucleotides: TGCAGTGCTGCTGGGACAAACCTCGTGGAGACCCAGTACTTC. It codes for CSAAGTNLVETQYF. The V call is TRBV20-1, the J call TRBJ2-5; D possibly corresponds to TRBD1 (6 bases). The length of the CDR3 is 14 residues. Germline CDR1 reads DFQATT; CDR2 reads SNEGSKA (reference sequence). Trimming removed 5 bases from V and 5 bases from J, with 18 bases in between.

The sample holds many counts of this clonotype. This chain connects TRBV29-1 to TRBJ2-7; a weak D match, TRBD2 (7 bases). CDR3 size: 12 residues. Between the trimmed V and J ends, which lost 6 bases and 2 bases, there was a span of 11 bases. CDR1 and CDR2 from the germline V gene are SQVTM and ANQGSEA. CDR3 coding DNA: TGCAGCGTGGGGGGGCTTACCTACGAGCAGTACTTC. Protein: CSVGGLTYEQYF.

This clonotype was seen repeatedly, ten times or more. The chain uses TRBV20-1 and TRBJ2-3; 11 bases are shared with TRBD2. The CDR3 extends over 15 amino acids. Germline assignment: CDR1 DFQATT and CDR2 SNEGSKA (reference sequence). The V and J ends lost 7 bases and 3 bases, in that order; junction bases with no gene match: 9. The CDR3 region has the DNA TGCAGTGGAATCGGGACTAGCGGACGTACAGATACGCAGTATTTT. Amino acids: CSGIGTSGRTDTQYF.

This clonotype was recorded many times. The chain joins TRBV4-2 to TRBJ2-2, with 9 bases lining up with TRBD1. CDR3 length: 16 residues. The trim removed 0 bases at V and 3 bases at J, leaving 2 bases unmatched. Germline CDR1 and CDR2: LGHNA and YNFKEQ. The CDR3 protein is CASSQEGQGYTGELFF. The CDR3 DNA reads TGTGCCAGCAGCCAAGAGGGACAGGGATACACCGGGGAGCTGTTTTTT.

This chain uses TRBV4-3 with TRBJ1-6; the D is unclear. CDR3 length equals 12 residues. CDR1 LGHNA and CDR2 YSLEER come from the germline V gene. V was cut by 8 bases and J by 8 bases, with 10 bases left in between. The CDR3 sequence: CASRWAYSPLHF. The CDR3 bases are TGCGCCAGCCGGTGGGCATATTCACCCCTCCACTTT.

The V call is TRBV19, the J call TRBJ1-5, with 7 bases identical to TRBD1. Germline assignment: CDR1 LNHDA and CDR2 SQIVND (reference sequence). V lost 7 bases to trimming and J lost 6 bases; unmatched junction nucleotides: 6. The CDR3 runs to 13 residues. This CDR3 reads CASNPGGRQPQHF. The CDR3 coding sequence is TGTGCCAGTAATCCAGGGGGGCGTCAGCCCCAGCATTTT.

The chain is built from TRBV3-1 and TRBJ2-1; 10 nucleotides align to TRBD2. V lost 7 bases to trimming and J lost 0 bases; unmatched junction nucleotides: 15. The CDR3 loop spans 19 amino acids. The germline V gene has CDR1 LGHDT and CDR2 YNNKEL (reference sequence). CDR3 sequence (DNA): TGTGCCAGCAAATTACCCCGAGCTAGCGGGGGTTACTCCTACAATGAGCAGTTCTTC. Protein sequence: CASKLPRASGGYSYNEQFF.

This clonotype was counted at least ten times. This chain links TRBV7-2 with TRBJ2-7; D remains ambiguous. Germline V gene sequence: CDR1 SGHTA, CDR2 FQGNSA. The ends were cut back, 5 bases at V and 7 bases at J, with 9 bases in the middle. The CDR3 spans 11 residues. This chain's CDR3 is CASSPVVEQYF. CDR3 DNA sequence: TGTGCCAGCAGCCCAGTAGTGGAGCAGTACTTC. Looking up the rest from reference TRBV7-2 and TRBJ2-7 gives the full variable domain: GAGVSQSPSNKVTEKGKDVELRCDPISGHTALYWYRQSLGQGLEFLIYFQGNSAPDKSGLPSDRFSAERTGGSVSTLTIQRTQQEDSAVYLCASSPVVEQYFGPGTRLTVT.

This clonotype was counted at least ten times. V gene TRBV5-5 combines with J gene TRBJ1-4; D not resolved. The V gene lost 4 bases and the J gene lost 0 bases, with 10 bases spanning the gap. The CDR3 has 15 amino acids. CDR1 is SGHKS, CDR2 YYEKEE, per germline (reference sequence). This CDR3 reads CASSIPTATNEKLFF. The CDR3 coding sequence is TGTGCCAGCAGCATACCGACGGCAACTAATGAAAAACTGTTTTTT. Based on the CDR3 plus reference TRBV5-5 and TRBJ1-4, the full variable domain is DAGVTQSPTHLIKTRGQQVTLRCSPISGHKSVSWYQQVLGQGPQFIFQYYEKEERGRGNFPDRFSARQFPNYSSELNVNALLLGDSALYLCASSIPTATNEKLFFGSGTQLSVL.

This clonotype was observed at least ten times. The J gene is TRBJ2-1, the V gene TRBV24-1; 12 bases are shared with TRBD2. With 2 bases clipped from V and 6 bases from J, the junction kept 7 bases outside the gene matches. This CDR3 contains 17 residues. Per germline, CDR1 KGHDR and CDR2 SFDVKD. CDR3 sequence reads: CATSDSGLAGGFNEQFF. In DNA form, the CDR3 reads TGTGCCACCAGTGATTCTGGCCTAGCGGGGGGGTTCAATGAGCAGTTCTTC.

This clonotype was found many times. The J gene is TRBJ2-7, the V gene TRBV7-2, with TRBD1 matching over 9 bases. The germline gives CDR1 SGHTA, CDR2 FQGNSA. The CDR3 is made up of 15 amino acids. The V segment lost 5 bases and the J segment 2 bases; nucleotides outside the gene matches: 7. The CDR3: CASSPQGQGPYEQYF. The CDR3 bases are TGTGCCAGCAGCCCCCAGGGACAGGGTCCCTACGAGCAGTACTTC.

In the case of this clonotype: This may arise from a read error, as a much more abundant clone is one base away. J is TRBJ2-1 and V is TRBV30; no reliable D call. Looked up from germline, CDR1 is GTSNPN and CDR2 is SVGIG (reference sequence). The CDR3 length is 15 residues. This CDR3 is CAWCVDVSSYNEQFF. CDR3 DNA: TGTGCCTGGTGTGTTGATGTTAGCTCCTACAATGAGCAGTTCTTC.